These 13 T cell receptor beta chains were all obtained from the same sample, sequenced in a study of T cell changes during pregnancy in multiple sclerosis. This table comes from immunoSEQ multiplex PCR, and its TCRdb copy is limited to in-frame clones, with some not included. The data show around 100,000 clones, 92% seen once. This sample comprised peripheral blood, obtained after pregnancy. Receptors were obtained from a female donor with multiple sclerosis, enrolled in a pregnancy study.

The J gene is TRBJ2-7, the V gene TRBV5-1; 7 bases fit TRBD2. V lost 3 bases to trimming and J lost 3 bases; unmatched junction nucleotides: 12. The CDR3 has 16 residues. The germline gives CDR1 SGHRS, CDR2 YFSETQ. The CDR3 loop reads CASSSVGAGGGYEQYF. CDR3 nucleotide sequence: TGCGCCAGCAGCTCCGTAGGGGCCGGCGGGGGCTACGAGCAGTACTTC.

The rearrangement uses TRBV5-1 and TRBJ1-2; 10 bases are a match to TRBD1. CDR1 is SGHRS, CDR2 YFSETQ, per germline. The CDR3 has 16 amino acids. The V and J ends lost 0 bases and 8 bases, in that order; junction bases with no gene match: 10. CDR3 in amino acids: CASSLGGTGAVGGYTF. The CDR3 DNA follows: TGCGCCAGCAGCTTGGGTGGGACAGGGGCTGTAGGAGGCTACACCTTC.

The J gene is TRBJ1-1, the V gene TRBV6-5, with a tentative D call TRBD1 (5 bases). CDR3 size: 13 residues. V was trimmed by 10 bases and J by 4 bases, leaving 16 bases between them. Germline-derived CDR1 and CDR2 are MNHEY and SVGAGI. The DNA for the CDR3 is TGTGCCACCCGCCGGGCAGGGCGCACTGAAGCTTTCTTT. Its translation: CATRRAGRTEAFF.

The chain links TRBV27 to TRBJ1-2, with D unresolved. Germline V gives CDR1 MNHEY, CDR2 SMNVEV (reference sequence). The CDR3 contains 14 residues. Trimming shortened V by 4 bases and J by 7 bases, and 16 bases separated the two germline ends. The CDR3 DNA reads as TGTGCCAGCAGTTCCCCGGGAATGGGTCCTGGCTACACCTTC. Its translation: CASSSPGMGPGYTF.

The V call is TRBV15, the J call TRBJ1-5; no clear D gene. CDR1 is LNHNV, CDR2 YYDKDF, per germline (reference sequence). Between the trimmed V and J ends, which lost 0 bases and 2 bases, there was a span of 11 bases. This CDR3 has 16 amino acids. CDR3 DNA: TGTGCCACCAGCAGAGATGGCATCTCTGGCAATCAGCCCCAGCATTTT. This gives the protein CATSRDGISGNQPQHF.

V usage is TRBV9 and J usage is TRBJ1-4; perhaps TRBD1 as D (5 bases). Germline lookup yields CDR1 SGDLS and CDR2 YYNGEE. The CDR3 is 12 residues long. Trimming cost V 9 bases and J 4 bases, with 10 bases left between them. The CDR3 protein is CANDRRNEKLFF. The CDR3 coding sequence is TGTGCCAACGACAGACGTAATGAAAAACTGTTTTTT.

The rearrangement uses TRBV6-1 and TRBJ1-2; 10 nucleotides agree with TRBD1. The CDR3 spans 14 residues. In germline, CDR1 is MNHNS, CDR2 SASEGT. Losses at the gene ends were 4 bases for V and 7 bases for J; bases not matched to a gene: 6. The CDR3 region is CASSVSRTGGGYTF. In DNA, the CDR3 is TGTGCCAGCAGTGTTTCCCGGACAGGGGGTGGCTACACCTTC.

This clone was observed a single time. The chain links TRBV7-3 to TRBJ2-5, with 8 bases aligning to TRBD2. Germline V gene data show CDR1 as SGHTA and CDR2 as FQGTGA. The V gene end was trimmed by 4 bases and the J gene end by 5 bases; junction bases not matched to a gene: 3. This CDR3 comprises 13 residues. CDR3 amino acids: CASSSGGLETQYF. The CDR3 bases are TGTGCCAGCAGCTCGGGGGGGTTGGAGACCCAGTACTTC.

The chain couples TRBV2 to TRBJ1-2; D is possibly TRBD1 (6 bases). Germline CDR1 is SNHLY and CDR2 is FYNNEI. V was trimmed by 7 bases and J by 3 bases, leaving 12 bases between them. This CDR3 has 13 amino acids. The CDR3 bases are TGTGCCAGCAATAGGGGGAAGGACTATGGCTACACCTTC. This sequence encodes CASNRGKDYGYTF.

This sequence joins TRBV5-1 and TRBJ2-1, with TRBD2 as a possible D gene (6 bases). V was pared by 7 bases and J by 5 bases, with 22 bases between. The CDR3 is 16 residues long. Germline loops: CDR1 SGHRS, CDR2 YFSETQ. CDR3 sequence reads: CASGAGGVMFNNEQFF. The CDR3 coding sequence is TGCGCCAGCGGGGCCGGAGGGGTTATGTTTAACAATGAGCAGTTCTTC.

V gene TRBV4-1 combines with J gene TRBJ1-4; weak D call: TRBD1 (5 bases). CDR1 and CDR2 (germline): MGHRA, YSYEKL. The CDR3 is made up of 16 amino acids. Trimming stripped 3 bases from V and 5 bases from J, with 16 bases between. CDR3: CASSHYRQGENEKLFF. The DNA of the CDR3 is TGCGCCAGCAGCCATTATAGGCAGGGTGAAAATGAAAAACTGTTTTTT.

V and J are TRBV5-4 and TRBJ2-7, with D tentatively TRBD2 (6 bases). Trimming left V 0 bases short and J 3 bases short, with 13 bases between. The germline CDR1 and CDR2 sequences are SGHNT and YYREEE (reference sequence). This CDR3 contains 15 residues. The CDR3, as DNA: TGTGCCAGCAGCTTGGTAGGGACTCGTAACTACGAGCAGTACTTC. It translates to CASSLVGTRNYEQYF. The full variable domain, completed using reference TRBV5-4 and TRBJ2-7, is ETGVTQSPTHLIKTRGQQVTLRCSSQSGHNTVSWYQQALGQGPQFIFQYYREEENGRGNFPPRFSGLQFPNYSSELNVNALELDDSALYLCASSLVGTRNYEQYFGPGTRLTVT.

The V gene is TRBV28, the J gene TRBJ1-5; TRBD1 might be the D (5 bases). The ends were cut back, 6 bases at V and 3 bases at J, with 12 bases in the middle. The CDR3 extends over 14 amino acids. In germline, CDR1 is MDHEN, CDR2 SYDVKM. CDR3 sequence (DNA): TGTGCCAGCAGGGGCGGGGGGGACAATCAGCCCCAGCATTTT. This sequence encodes CASRGGGDNQPQHF. Based on the CDR3 plus reference TRBV28 and TRBJ1-5, the full variable domain is DVKVTQSSRYLVKRTGEKVFLECVQDMDHENMFWYRQDPGLGLRLIYFSYDVKMKEKGDIPEGYSVSREKKERFSLILESASTNQTSMYLCASRGGGDNQPQHFGDGTRLSIL.